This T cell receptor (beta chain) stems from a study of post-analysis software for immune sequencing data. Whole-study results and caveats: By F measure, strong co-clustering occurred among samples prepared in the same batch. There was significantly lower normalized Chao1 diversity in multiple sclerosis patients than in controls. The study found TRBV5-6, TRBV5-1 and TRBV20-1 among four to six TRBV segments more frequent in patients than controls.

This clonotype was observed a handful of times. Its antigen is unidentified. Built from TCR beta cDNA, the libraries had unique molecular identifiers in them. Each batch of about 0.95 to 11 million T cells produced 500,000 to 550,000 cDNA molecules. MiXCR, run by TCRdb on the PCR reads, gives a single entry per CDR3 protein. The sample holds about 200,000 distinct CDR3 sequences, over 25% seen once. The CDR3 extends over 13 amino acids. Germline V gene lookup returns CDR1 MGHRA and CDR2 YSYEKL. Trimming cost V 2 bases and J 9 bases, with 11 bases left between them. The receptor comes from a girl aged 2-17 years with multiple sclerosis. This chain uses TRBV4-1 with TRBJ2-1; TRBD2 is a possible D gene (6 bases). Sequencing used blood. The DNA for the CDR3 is TGCGCCAGCAGCCAAAGGGGTAGCGGTGAGCAGTTCTTC. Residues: CASSQRGSGEQFF.